This T cell receptor (beta chain) is drawn from a study of naive and memory T cell subsets. In this sample, this clonotype turned up a few times. Its specificity is not known. Trimming took 7 bases from V and 7 from J; bases not matched to a gene: 9. The CDR3 extends over 14 amino acids. An equimolar mix of two oligonucleotides served as the beta constant-region primer for TRBC1 and TRBC2. Four rounds of PCR amplified the ligated cDNA using nested alpha and beta constant-region primers plus SP2. MiXCR was run by TCRdb on the UMI-ligation and nested PCR reads, yielding one entry per CDR3 protein. The sample lists around 93,000 distinct CDR3 sequences, around 11% occurring once. General study results and limits: Especially in CD8 cells, naive repertoires contained a few larger clonotypes, possibly CD45RA-re-expressing memory cells. From naive to CM, EM and EMRA, diversity decreased and Gini increased. There was no ground truth to check naive and memory subset results.

This TCR came from a human donor in good health. The V call is TRBV12-3 or TRBV12-4, the J call TRBJ2-5; 10 nucleotides agree with TRBD1. The specimen was naive CD4+ T cells from blood. Here the CDR3 reads CASTTGQGTWTQYF. The CDR3 DNA reads TGTGCCAGCACCACGGGACAGGGGACGTGGACCCAGTACTTC.